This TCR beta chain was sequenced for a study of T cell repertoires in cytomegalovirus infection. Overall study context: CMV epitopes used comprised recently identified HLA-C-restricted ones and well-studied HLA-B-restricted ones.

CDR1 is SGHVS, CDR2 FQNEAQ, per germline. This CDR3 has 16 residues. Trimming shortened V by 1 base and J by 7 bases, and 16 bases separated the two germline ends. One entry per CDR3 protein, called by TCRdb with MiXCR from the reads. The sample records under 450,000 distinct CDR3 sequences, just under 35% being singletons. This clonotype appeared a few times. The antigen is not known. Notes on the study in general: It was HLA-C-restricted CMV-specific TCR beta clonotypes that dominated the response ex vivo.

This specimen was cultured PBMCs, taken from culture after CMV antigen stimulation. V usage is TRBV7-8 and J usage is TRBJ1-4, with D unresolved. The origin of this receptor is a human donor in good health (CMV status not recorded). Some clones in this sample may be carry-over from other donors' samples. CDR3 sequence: CASSLVLPSPSEKLFF. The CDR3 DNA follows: TGTGCCAGCAGCTTAGTACTTCCGAGTCCGAGTGAAAAACTGTTTTTT.